A single T cell receptor beta chain is shown here with its context. No antigen is known for it. A much more abundant neighbour one base away suggests this may be a read error. The data originate from a study of tumor-infiltrating lymphocytes in primary liver carcinoma. Looking at the study overall: Tumor lesions were T1-T3 N0M0 and spanned roughly 4.2 to 11 cm.

Study-level results: A significantly higher top-250-clone fraction was found in tumors than in blood (p = 0.039).

The tissue used was unsorted bulk material of roughly 17-34 mg. RNA and DNA were co-extracted from it with the AllPrep DNA/RNA mini kit. The patients presented with primary liver carcinoma, which was managed through surgical resection. Germline V gene data show CDR1 as MDHEN and CDR2 as SYDVKM. CDR3 length: 19 amino acids. V gave up 2 bases and J gave up 3 bases; unmatched junction bases: 16. From roughly 0.5 ug total RNA, TCR beta cDNA was generated with a primer in the constant region. Slightly modified ARM-PCR with three nested multiplex PCR rounds yielded TCR beta libraries. Rounds one and two of PCR, each of 9 to 11 cycles, were primed with TRBV1-TRBV30 forward primers and a C-beta reverse primer. One entry per CDR3 protein results from TCRdb running MiXCR on the multiplex PCR reads. The sample gives fewer than 90,000 distinct CDR3 sequences, over 60% of which show up once; just under 20% is in the top ten.

The sequence came from a man aged 35-49 years with primary liver carcinoma and hepatitis B virus infection. The specimen was liver tumor tissue from sampling region 1. Regarding subset: tumor region T1, superior pole. J is TRBJ2-4 and V is TRBV28; TRBD2 agrees at 7 bases. The CDR3 loop is CASSLVRVGGALVKNIQYF. In nucleotides, the CDR3 is TGTGCCAGCAGTTTAGTGAGGGTGGGAGGGGCCCTGGTCAAAAACATTCAGTACTTC. The whole variable domain, remainder taken from reference TRBV28 and TRBJ2-4, is DVKVTQSSRYLVKRTGEKVFLECVQDMDHENMFWYRQDPGLGLRLIYFSYDVKMKEKGDIPEGYSVSREKKERFSLILESASTNQTSMYLCASSLVRVGGALVKNIQYFGAGTRLSVL.